This T cell receptor (beta chain) is drawn from a study of regulatory T cells in long-lasting Graves disease. Indicated time point: newly diagnosed GD, antithyroid drugs for less than 3 months. Making the TCR library involved RNA that had been extracted from PBMCs. Per germline, CDR1 LNHDA and CDR2 SQIVND (reference sequence). The CDR3 extends over 14 amino acids. Deletions cut 5 bases from V and 0 bases from J, with 7 bases between. Assembly of TCR beta libraries relied on iRepertoire HTBI primers together with Arm-PCR of CDR3 regions. In TCRdb, the multiplex PCR reads were re-called with MiXCR into one record per CDR3 protein. Of hundreds of thousands of distinct CDR3 sequences listed, roughly 12% are singletons. This clonotype came up many times. This sample was also put to use in a study of T cells in Graves' hyperthyroidism and ophthalmopathy.

This rearrangement joins TRBV19 to TRBJ1-4; D is unclear. The sequencing here drew on peripheral blood mononuclear cells (PBMCs), taken at new diagnosis, from a patient treated with antithyroid drugs. This receptor was identified in a man aged 25 to 40 with Graves disease. The CDR3 DNA is TGTGCCAGTAGTCGCGGGTCAACTAATGAAAAACTGTTTTTT. This encodes CASSRGSTNEKLFF. The whole variable domain, filled in from reference TRBV19 and TRBJ1-4, reads DGGITQSPKYLFRKEGQNVTLSCEQNLNHDAMYWYRQDPGQGLRLIYYSQIVNDFQKGDIAEGYSVSREKKESFPLTVTSAQKNPTAFYLCASSRGSTNEKLFFGSGTQLSVL.